Listed here are 19 T cell receptor beta chains from one sample, sequenced in a study of molecular identifiers for immune sequencing clone quantification. A single record per CDR3 protein comes from TCRdb applying MiXCR to the PCR reads. The repertoire consists of more than 250,000 distinct CDR3 sequences, with 20% to 25% occurring once and the leading ten covering 0.7% to 0.9%. The sample taken for sequencing was naive CD8+ T cells from blood, with Jurkat cell RNA spiked in. Subset of the sample: FACS-sorted CD8+CD4-CCR7+CD45RA+ naive T cells. The receptor source for this set is a human donor in good health. Some libraries in this study had Jurkat cell RNA spiked in.

The chain couples TRBV6-5 to TRBJ2-3; 8 nucleotides line up with TRBD2. After removal of 7 bases from V and 2 bases from J, the junction contained 11 bases not matched to a gene. The CDR3 extends over 16 amino acids. Germline V lookup: CDR1 MNHEY, CDR2 SVGAGI. The CDR3: CASNLSASGPTDTQYF. In DNA form, the CDR3 reads TGTGCCAGCAACCTGTCGGCTAGCGGGCCCACAGATACGCAGTATTTT.

V gene TRBV20-1 combines with J gene TRBJ2-3; 10 bases fit TRBD2. CDR3 length equals 15 residues. J was trimmed by 5 bases and V by 4 bases; bases with no gene match: 9. Germline values: CDR1 DFQATT, CDR2 SNEGSKA (reference sequence). The CDR3 spells CSAIEREGLVDTQYF. Written as DNA, the CDR3 is TGCAGTGCTATCGAGCGGGAGGGCCTGGTAGATACGCAGTATTTT.

The genes are TRBV4-1 and TRBJ1-1, with D tentatively TRBD1 (5 bases). Germline V lookup: CDR1 MGHRA, CDR2 YSYEKL. CDR3 length: 15 amino acids. V lost 4 bases to trimming and J lost 4 bases, with 16 bases between them. The CDR3 here is CASSPSRDWGTEAFF. The CDR3 DNA reads as TGCGCCAGCAGCCCAAGCAGGGATTGGGGCACTGAAGCTTTCTTT.

This clonotype has at least ten counts. The chain is built from TRBV4-3 and TRBJ2-7; 13 nucleotides match TRBD2. Per germline, CDR1 LGHNA and CDR2 YSLEER. The CDR3 has 15 amino acids. J gave up 2 bases and V 5 bases, and 3 bases lay outside the gene matches. CDR3 in DNA: TGCGCCAGCAGCATACTAGCGGGAGGGACCTACGAGCAGTACTTC. Translated: CASSILAGGTYEQYF.

The table lists this clonotype with many counts. This chain links TRBV5-4 with TRBJ2-2, with no clear D. This CDR3 comprises 13 residues. Trimming took off 1 base at V and 6 bases at J, with 7 bases between the two ends. Germline V lookup: CDR1 SGHNT, CDR2 YYREEE (reference sequence). The CDR3 loop is CASSLSLAGELFF. CDR3 coding DNA: TGTGCCAGCAGCTTGTCCCTTGCCGGGGAGCTGTTTTTT.

This clonotype has a count of ten or more. The CDR3: CASSLAASSYEQYF. In DNA, the CDR3 is TGTGCCAGCAGCTTAGCGGCCAGTTCCTACGAGCAGTACTTC. The rearrangement links TRBV7-9 to TRBJ2-7; D not certain. Germline-derived CDR1 and CDR2 are SEHNR and FQNEAQ (reference sequence). The CDR3 length is 14 residues. Trimming stripped 0 bases from V and 1 base from J, with 7 bases between.

Turning to this clonotype: Possible read error: a much larger clone is one base away. J is TRBJ2-3 and V is TRBV20-1, with D tentatively TRBD1 (6 bases). With the DNA end fitting TRBJ1-5 better, the J assignment may be wrong. The CDR3 runs 14 residues. The germline V gene encodes CDR1 DFQATT and CDR2 SNEGSKA (reference sequence). The CDR3: CSARGGQGPDTQHF. CDR3 in DNA: TGCAGTGCTAGGGGGGGGCAGGGCCCAGATACGCAGCATTTT.

This clonotype was seen at least ten times. This chain connects TRBV29-1 to TRBJ2-7; 10 nucleotides match TRBD2. V shed 1 base and J 4 bases; nucleotides not matched to a gene: 7. CDR3 length: 15 residues. CDR1 and CDR2 (germline): SQVTM, ANQGSEA. CDR3 loop: CSVEGLAGEAYEQYF. The CDR3 coding sequence is TGCAGCGTTGAAGGCCTAGCGGGAGAGGCATACGAGCAGTACTTC.

This clonotype has more than one count but fewer than ten. The chain is built from TRBV30 and TRBJ2-3; D is perhaps TRBD2 (5 bases). Germline CDR1 is GTSNPN and CDR2 is SVGIG (reference sequence). Trimming removed 0 bases from V and 4 bases from J, with 11 bases in between. There are 14 residues in the CDR3. The CDR3 region is CAWSVGPSPDTQYF. The CDR3 region has the DNA TGTGCCTGGAGTGTAGGGCCTAGCCCAGATACGCAGTATTTT.

This clonotype appeared a few times. The chain employs TRBV2 and TRBJ2-3; 7 bases are a match to TRBD1. CDR1 is SNHLY and CDR2 is FYNNEI in the germline V gene. The CDR3 length is 15 residues. J gave up 6 bases and V 0 bases, and 6 bases lay outside the gene matches. CDR3: CASSEAIGGWDTQYF. CDR3 nucleotides: TGTGCCAGCAGTGAAGCCATAGGGGGCTGGGATACGCAGTATTTT.

This clonotype was seen a few times. The V gene is TRBV4-3, the J gene TRBJ2-7; 11 nucleotides match TRBD2. This CDR3 has 15 residues. Germline-derived CDR1 and CDR2 are LGHNA and YSLEER. V shed 0 bases and J 3 bases; nucleotides not matched to a gene: 1. The CDR3 loop is CASSQETSGDYEQYF. CDR3 DNA: TGCGCCAGCAGCCAAGAGACTAGCGGGGACTACGAGCAGTACTTC.

This clonotype came up a few times. The V call is TRBV10-3, the J call TRBJ1-1; D may be TRBD1 (5 bases). CDR1 is ENHRY and CDR2 is SYGVKD in the germline V gene. With 9 bases removed from V and 0 bases from J, the gap between germline ends came to 11 bases. The CDR3 loop spans 13 amino acids. CDR3 nucleotide sequence: TGTGCCATTAAGACAGCAGTGAACACTGAAGCTTTCTTT. Residues: CAIKTAVNTEAFF.

A remark on this clonotype: The junction shows a germline mismatch at one end, possibly a read error. The chain combines TRBV9 with TRBJ2-7; perhaps TRBD1 as D (5 bases). Looked up from germline, CDR1 is SGDLS and CDR2 is YYNGEE. This CDR3 has 12 residues. The CDR3 spells CASSGDSYVQYF. The DNA of the CDR3 is TGTGCCAGCAGCGGAGACAGCTACGTGCAGTACTTC. Based on the CDR3 plus reference TRBV9 and TRBJ2-7, the full variable domain is DSGVTQTPKHLITATGQRVTLRCSPRSGDLSVYWYQQSLDQGLQFLIQYYNGEERAKGNILERFSAQQFPDLHSELNLSSLELGDSALYFCASSGDSYVQYFGPGTRLTVT.

This clonotype was counted many times. V is TRBV12-3 or TRBV12-4 and J is TRBJ2-3; TRBD2 matches at 9 bases. The CDR3 loop spans 17 amino acids. Losses at the gene ends were 4 bases for V and 2 bases for J; bases not matched to a gene: 10. The CDR3 here is CASSSPWRGGNTDTQYF. The CDR3 DNA reads as TGTGCCAGCAGTTCCCCCTGGCGGGGGGGGAACACAGATACGCAGTATTTT.

This clonotype was counted ten times or more. The chain joins TRBV12-5 to TRBJ2-7; TRBD1 is a possible D gene (6 bases). Germline V gene data show CDR1 as LGHNT and CDR2 as FRNRAP. V dropped 1 base and J dropped 9 bases, with 22 bases sitting between them. This CDR3 spans 16 amino acids. CDR3 bases: TGTGCTAGTGGTTTGGACACCGGGACATCTGCGACCTGGCAGTACTTC. Protein: CASGLDTGTSATWQYF.

This clonotype was seen at least ten times. The chain has TRBV27 and TRBJ1-4; 10 bases map to TRBD1. Germline trimming cut 3 bases from V and 2 bases from J; bases unmatched to any gene: 6. Germline V lookup: CDR1 MNHEY, CDR2 SMNVEV (reference sequence). The CDR3 contains 17 residues. The CDR3 reads CASSFTGTGVTNEKLFF. As DNA, the CDR3 is TGTGCCAGCAGTTTCACCGGGACAGGGGTCACTAATGAAAAACTGTTTTTT. Full variable domain (missing parts from reference TRBV27 and TRBJ1-4): EAQVTQNPRYLITVTGKKLTVTCSQNMNHEYMSWYRQDPGLGLRQIYYSMNVEVTDKGDVPEGYKVSRKEKRNFPLILESPSPNQTSLYFCASSFTGTGVTNEKLFFGSGTQLSVL.

This clonotype was seen many times. The chain joins TRBV30 to TRBJ1-2; 7 bases are shared with TRBD1. The length of the CDR3 is 13 residues. V shed 2 bases, J shed 4 bases, and the junction held 4 bases outside the gene matches. The V gene's germline CDR1 is GTSNPN and CDR2 SVGIG (reference sequence). CDR3 nucleotide sequence: TGTGCCTGGAGTCAAGACAGGGCCTATGGCTACACCTTC. This sequence encodes CAWSQDRAYGYTF.

About this clonotype: A single base separates this from a much larger clone, so it may be a read error. The rearrangement joins TRBV11-2 to TRBJ2-3; no definite D call. CDR1 and CDR2 from the germline V gene are SGHAT and FQNNGV. V was cut by 3 bases and J by 2 bases, with 12 bases left in between. The CDR3 sequence is 15 residues long. This CDR3 is CASSFRWRYTDTQYF. The DNA for the CDR3 is TGTGCCAGCAGCTTCCGGTGGCGCTACACAGATACGCAGTATTTT.

This clonotype was seen only once. A single base separates this from a much larger clone, so it may be a read error. J is TRBJ1-5 and V is TRBV28, with 7 bases identical to TRBD1. The CDR3 has 15 amino acids. Germline V gene lookup returns CDR1 MDHEN and CDR2 SYDVKM. V was pared by 8 bases and J by 6 bases, with 13 bases of the junction left unmatched. The CDR3 protein is CASLPLGQHSQPQHF. CDR3 DNA sequence: TGTGCCAGCTTACCATTGGGACAGCACAGTCAGCCCCAGCATTTT.